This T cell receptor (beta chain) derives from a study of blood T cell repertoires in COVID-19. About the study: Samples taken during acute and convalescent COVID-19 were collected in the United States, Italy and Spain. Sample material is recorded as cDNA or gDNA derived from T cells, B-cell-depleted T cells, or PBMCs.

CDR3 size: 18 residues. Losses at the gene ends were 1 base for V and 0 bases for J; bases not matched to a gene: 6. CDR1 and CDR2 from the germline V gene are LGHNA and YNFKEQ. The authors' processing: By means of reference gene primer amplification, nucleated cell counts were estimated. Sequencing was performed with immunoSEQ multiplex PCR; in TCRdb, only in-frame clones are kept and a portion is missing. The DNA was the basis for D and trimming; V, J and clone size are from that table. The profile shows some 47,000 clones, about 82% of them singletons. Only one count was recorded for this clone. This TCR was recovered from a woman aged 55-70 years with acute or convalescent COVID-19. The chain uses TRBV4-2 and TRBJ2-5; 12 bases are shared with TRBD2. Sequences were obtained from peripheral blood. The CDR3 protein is CASSQGLAGGMYQETQYF. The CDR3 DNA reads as TGTGCCAGCAGCCAAGGTCTAGCGGGAGGGATGTACCAAGAGACCCAGTACTTC.